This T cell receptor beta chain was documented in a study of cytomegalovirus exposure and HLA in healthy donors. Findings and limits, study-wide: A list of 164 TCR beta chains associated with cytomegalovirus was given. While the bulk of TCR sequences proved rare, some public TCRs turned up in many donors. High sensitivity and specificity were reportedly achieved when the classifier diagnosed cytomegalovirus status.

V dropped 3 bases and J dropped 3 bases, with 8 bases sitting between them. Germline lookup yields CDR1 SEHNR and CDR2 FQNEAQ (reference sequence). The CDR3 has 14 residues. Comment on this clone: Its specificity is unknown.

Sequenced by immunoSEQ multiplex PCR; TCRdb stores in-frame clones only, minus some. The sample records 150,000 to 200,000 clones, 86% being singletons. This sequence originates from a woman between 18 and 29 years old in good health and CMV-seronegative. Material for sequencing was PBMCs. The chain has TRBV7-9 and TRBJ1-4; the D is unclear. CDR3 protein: CASSFGAPNEKLFF. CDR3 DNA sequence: TGTGCCAGCAGCTTTGGAGCCCCTAATGAAAAACTGTTTTTT.